This T cell receptor beta chain was profiled in a study of OX40 agonist ivuxolimab in advanced cancers. Study information: Enrollees could have had prior anti-PD-1, anti-PD-L1 or anti-CTLA-4 therapy, which 40% to 45% had received. Study observations and caveats: Low levels of normalized T-cell clonal expansion also appeared in some nonresponders.

Some clones are missing from TCRdb's copy, which holds only in-frame ones; the method was immunoSEQ multiplex PCR. Among 20,000 to 25,000 clones, 88% were seen once, and the ten largest hold roughly a tenth. The trim removed 6 bases at V and 4 bases at J, leaving 6 bases unmatched. The length of the CDR3 is 14 residues. Germline V CDR1 and CDR2: MNHNS, SASEGT. This clone was observed a few times. Its antigen is currently unknown. The sequence was collected from an adult with an advanced solid tumor such as melanoma, head and neck, liver or kidney cancer. Here the sequenced sample was CD4+ or CD8+ T cells sorted from blood, taken in a trial of the OX40 agonist ivuxolimab. The chain uses TRBV6-1 and TRBJ2-3; TRBD1 agrees at 8 bases. Here the CDR3 DNA reads TGTGCCAGCAGACCGGACAGGGTTTCAGATACGCAGTATTTT. Translating gives CASRPDRVSDTQYF.